The sequence of this T cell receptor beta chain was determined in a study of T cell repertoires in cytomegalovirus infection. On the study more broadly: It can be stated that public TCR beta signatures indicated CMV infection as well as a matching HLA type. Study-wide results and limits: Based on cumulative public TCR beta family frequency, carriers of CMV plus the relevant HLA were identified.

The CDR3 has 11 amino acids. Germline assignment: CDR1 MNHEY and CDR2 SVGAGI. V was cut by 6 bases and J by 7 bases, with 9 bases left in between. On this clonotype: Antigen: not known.

Each CDR3 protein is one row after TCRdb ran MiXCR on the reads. The repertoire holds under 800,000 distinct CDR3 sequences, less than 25% seen once, with under 8.5% in the top ten. V is TRBV6-5 and J is TRBJ2-5, with D possibly matching TRBD2 (7 bases). The sample was CD8+ T cells from PBMCs. This receptor was identified in a human donor in good health (CMV status not recorded). Some clones in this sample may be carry-over from other donors' samples. The CDR3 DNA reads TGTGCCAGCAGGGGGGGGCGGACCCAGTACTTC. It encodes CASRGGRTQYF.